Below, one TCR beta chain is given with its context. This specimen comes from a study of control samples from healthy donors and cancer patients. Here immunoSEQ multiplex PCR was the method, and the copy in TCRdb shows in-frame clones only, minus some. The sample has roughly 88,000 clones, roughly nine tenths seen once; the top ten hold roughly 0.9%. The CDR3 runs to 15 residues. Germline loops: CDR1 MNHNY, CDR2 SVGAGI (reference sequence). J was trimmed by 2 bases and V by 6 bases; bases with no gene match: 6. This chain uses TRBV6-6 with TRBJ2-1; 8 bases match TRBD1. Sequencing used blood. This sequence originates from a woman in her 30s in good health. The CDR3 coding sequence is TGTGCCAGCAGCCTACAGGGGGGCCCCTACAATGAGCAGTTCTTC. Its translation: CASSLQGGPYNEQFF.